Sequencing of this TCR beta chain was carried out in a study of siplizumab effects on memory and regulatory T cells. The study's findings and limits: Roughly 75-95% of proliferating CD4+ or CD8+ clones lacked a naive or memory phenotype that could be assigned. Siplizumab significantly brought down the alloreactive sequences that trace back to unstimulated CD4+ memory cells. There appeared to be greater diversity in naive T cells than in memory cells, and naive T cells seemed major contributors to the alloresponse. Of the alloreactive clones, only a minor fraction mapped to unstimulated subsets.

Clones were sequenced by immunoSEQ multiplex PCR, and TCRdb holds only the in-frame ones, with some missing. The sample holds roughly 100,000 clones, nearly 95% seen once. In the case of this clone: Its antigen is not known.

V lost 4 bases and J 4 bases, leaving 17 bases between the germline ends. There are 15 residues in the CDR3. Germline lookup yields CDR1 LGHNA and CDR2 YNFKEQ. V usage is TRBV4-2 and J usage is TRBJ2-7, with a tentative D call TRBD1 (5 bases). The sample was Tregs sorted from blood. This TCR came from a human donor in good health. CDR3 in DNA: TGTGCCAGCAGCCGAGGAGACAGAGCAGGGTACGAGCAGTACTTC. Translated: CASSRGDRAGYEQYF.